The clone carrying this T cell receptor (beta chain) has only a few counts. Its specificity is unknown. TCRdb re-derived calls from the 5' RACE reads in MiXCR, one entry per CDR3 protein. The sample shows around 120,000 distinct CDR3 sequences, approximately 9.7% of them seen only once. These data belong to a study of CD8 T cells in ankylosing spondylitis. Germline V gene lookup returns CDR1 LNHNV and CDR2 YYDKDF (reference sequence). This CDR3 is built from 17 residues. V shed 1 base and J shed 0 bases, with 14 bases lying between them. Broader study findings: What appeared characteristic of ankylosing spondylitis blood was a TCR beta motif of eight or nine highly homologous variants.

This TCR was recovered from a male donor with ankylosing spondylitis or in good health (not recorded which). The rearrangement uses TRBV15 and TRBJ2-3, with a tentative D call TRBD2 (6 bases). The sequenced material came from blood, either unsorted or a sorted T cell fraction (not recorded which). The CDR3 DNA reads TGTGCCACCAGCAGAGCATTAGCGGCAACTAGCACAGATACGCAGTATTTT. Translating gives CATSRALAATSTDTQYF.